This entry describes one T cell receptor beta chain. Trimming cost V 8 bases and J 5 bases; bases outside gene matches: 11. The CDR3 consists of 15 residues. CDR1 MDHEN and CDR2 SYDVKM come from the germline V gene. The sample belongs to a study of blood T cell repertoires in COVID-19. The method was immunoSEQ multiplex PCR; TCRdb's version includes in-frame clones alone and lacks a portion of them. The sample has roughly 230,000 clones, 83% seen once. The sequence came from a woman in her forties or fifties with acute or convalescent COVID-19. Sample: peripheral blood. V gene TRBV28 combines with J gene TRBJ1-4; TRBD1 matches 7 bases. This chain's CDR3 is CASGAKGAGNEKLFF. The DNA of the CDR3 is TGTGCCAGCGGAGCGAAGGGGGCGGGGAATGAAAAACTGTTTTTT.